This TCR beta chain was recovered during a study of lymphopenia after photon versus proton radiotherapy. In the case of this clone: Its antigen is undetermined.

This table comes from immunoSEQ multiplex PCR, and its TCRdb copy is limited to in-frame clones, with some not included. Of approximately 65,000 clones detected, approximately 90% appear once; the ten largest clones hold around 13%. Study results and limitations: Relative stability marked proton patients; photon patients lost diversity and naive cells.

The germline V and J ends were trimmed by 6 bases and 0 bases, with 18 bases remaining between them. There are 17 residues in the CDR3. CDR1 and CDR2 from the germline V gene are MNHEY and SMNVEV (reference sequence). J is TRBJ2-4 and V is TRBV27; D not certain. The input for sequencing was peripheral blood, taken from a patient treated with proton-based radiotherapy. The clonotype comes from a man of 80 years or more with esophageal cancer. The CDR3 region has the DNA TGTGCCAGCAGCCCTCTAACCCCTACCGTAGCCAAAAACATTCAGTACTTC. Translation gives CASSPLTPTVAKNIQYF.